One and the same sample provided the 21 T cell receptor beta chains below, sequenced in a study of T cells in women clearing cervical HPV infection. The repertoire was sequenced with immunoSEQ multiplex PCR; TCRdb's copy has only in-frame clones and lacks some. The sample's table shows 45,000 to 55,000 clones. The specimen sequenced was blood buffy coat. The receptors come from a woman aged 18-70 years with a cervical HPV16 infection that either progressed to CIN3+ or cleared (not recorded which).

Points on this clone: The CDR3 end lies 3 residues beyond the end of the read and is filled in from the germline J gene. The rearrangement links TRBV18 to TRBJ1-1, with TRBD1 identical over 7 bases. Germline V gives CDR1 KGHSH, CDR2 LQKENI. CDR3 length: 13 residues. Trimming took 4 bases from V and 3 from J; bases not matched to a gene: 2. The DNA read from the CDR3 is TGTGCCAGCTCACAAACAGGGGACACTGAA. Protein sequence: CASSQTGDTE. The entire CDR3 is CASSQTGDTEAFF.

Comment on this clone: The observed sequence ends 3 residues before the CDR3 terminus, with the missing tail filled in from the germline J gene. This rearrangement joins TRBV6-1 to TRBJ2-7; 10 bases agree with TRBD1. The ends lost 4 bases at V and 3 bases at J; junction bases unmatched: 3. Per germline, CDR1 MNHNS and CDR2 SASEGT. The CDR3 length is 14 residues. CDR3 DNA, as far as it was read: TGTGCCAGCAGTGCGACAGGGGGCCTCTACGAG. Translated: CASSATGGLYE. The CDR3 as a whole reads CASSATGGLYEQYF.

About this clone: The read comes to an end 3 residues before the CDR3 does, leaving the germline J gene to fill in the end. The V gene is TRBV20-1, the J gene TRBJ1-2; D not certain. CDR3 length: 15 residues. CDR1 is DFQATT, CDR2 SNEGSKA, per germline (reference sequence). Deletions cut 3 bases from V and 2 bases from J, with 16 bases between. The CDR3 here is CSAREFLRANYGYTF. The covered CDR3 bases are TGCAGTGCTAGGGAATTCCTAAGGGCCAACTATGGC.

Details on this clone: The CDR3 end is not reached by the read, which stops 3 residues before it; the germline J gene fills it in. The chain recombines TRBV29-1 with TRBJ1-4, with D uncertain. There are 13 residues in the CDR3. Per the germline V gene, CDR1 is SQVTM and CDR2 is ANQGSEA. V was shortened by 5 bases and J by 3 bases, with 10 bases between the two germline ends. The CDR3 sequence: CSVTGSSNEKLFF. Partial CDR3 DNA: TGCAGCGTTACCGGGTCCTCTAATGAAAAA.

Comment on this clone: The read comes to an end 3 residues before the CDR3 does, leaving the germline J gene to fill in the end. The chain is built from TRBV5-1 and TRBJ2-5, with D perhaps matching TRBD1 (6 bases). In germline, CDR1 is SGHRS, CDR2 YFSETQ. CDR3 length: 13 residues. Trimming removed 4 bases at V and 4 bases at J, with 11 bases between. CDR3 bases read: TGCGCCAGCAGCCGCACAGGGTCAGAGACC. Its translation is CASSRTGSET. The full CDR3 protein reads CASSRTGSETQYF. Drawing the rest from reference TRBV5-1 and TRBJ2-5, the complete variable domain is KAGVTQTPRYLIKTRGQQVTLSCSPISGHRSVSWYQQTPGQGLQFLFEYFSETQRNKGNFPGRFSGRQFSNSRSEMNVSTLELGDSALYLCASSRTGSETQYFGPGTRLLVL.

Note on this clone: The sequence runs out 3 residues before the end of the CDR3; the remainder is reconstructed from the germline J gene. The rearrangement joins TRBV19 to TRBJ1-2, with TRBD1 identical over 7 bases. J lost 4 bases, V lost 3 bases, and 2 bases had no gene match. Germline V gene data show CDR1 as LNHDA and CDR2 as SQIVND (reference sequence). The CDR3 has 13 amino acids. The CDR3 region is CASSIRDSYGYTF. The CDR3 bases that were read are TGTGCCAGTAGTATTCGGGACAGCTATGGC.

A word on this clone: The sequenced fragment ends 3 residues before the CDR3 boundary, so the rest is inferred from the germline J gene. The chain is built from TRBV2 and TRBJ1-4; tentatively, D is TRBD1 (6 bases). Trimming removed 7 bases at V and 5 bases at J, with 17 bases between. The CDR3 runs 15 residues. Germline CDR1 SNHLY, CDR2 FYNNEI. CDR3 residues: CASKITGWGNEKLFF. The covered CDR3 bases are TGTGCCAGCAAGATTACAGGGTGGGGGAATGAAAAA.

About this clone: The missing CDR3 end, 3 residues past where the read stops, is filled in from the germline J gene. The chain has TRBV19 and TRBJ1-2; 11 bases align to TRBD1. The CDR3 sequence is 13 residues long. After removal of 5 bases from V and 6 bases from J, the junction contained 2 bases not matched to a gene. Germline assignment: CDR1 LNHDA and CDR2 SQIVND (reference sequence). The CDR3 DNA, read in part, is TGTGCCAGTAGTCAGGACAGGGGGCATGGC. Translated: CASSQDRGHG. The CDR3 reads in full as CASSQDRGHGYTF. Drawing the rest from reference TRBV19 and TRBJ1-2, the complete variable domain is DGGITQSPKYLFRKEGQNVTLSCEQNLNHDAMYWYRQDPGQGLRLIYYSQIVNDFQKGDIAEGYSVSREKKESFPLTVTSAQKNPTAFYLCASSQDRGHGYTFGSGTRLTVV.

The sequenced part of the CDR3 DNA is TGTGCCAGTAGTCGGGGGAGCTCCACCGGGGAG. This encodes CASSRGSSTGE. The CDR3 in its entirety is CASSRGSSTGELFF. The chain carries TRBV19 and TRBJ2-2; D possibly corresponds to TRBD2 (6 bases). The read comes to an end 3 residues before the CDR3 does, leaving the germline J gene to fill in the end. Germline-derived CDR1 and CDR2 are LNHDA and SQIVND (reference sequence). The CDR3 is made up of 14 amino acids. Trimming removed 5 bases at V and 4 bases at J, with 11 bases between. The whole variable domain, remainder taken from reference TRBV19 and TRBJ2-2, is DGGITQSPKYLFRKEGQNVTLSCEQNLNHDAMYWYRQDPGQGLRLIYYSQIVNDFQKGDIAEGYSVSREKKESFPLTVTSAQKNPTAFYLCASSRGSSTGELFFGEGSRLTVL.

With regard to this clone: The read comes to an end 3 residues before the CDR3 does, leaving the germline J gene to fill in the end. The chain has TRBV7-6 and TRBJ2-1, with 8 bases identical to TRBD1. Germline V gives CDR1 SGHVS, CDR2 FNYEAQ. J gave up 1 base and V 2 bases, and 4 bases lay outside the gene matches. This CDR3 comprises 16 residues. The sequenced part of the CDR3 DNA is TGTGCCAGCAGCTTAACGACAGGGGTGTCCTACAATGAG. Amino acids: CASSLTTGVSYNE. In full, the CDR3 reads CASSLTTGVSYNEQFF.

As regards this clone: Read sequence stops 3 residues before the CDR3 end, and the germline J gene provides the missing end. V is TRBV14 and J is TRBJ1-2; D gene unclear. Germline-derived CDR1 and CDR2 are SGHDN and FVKESK. Trimming took 3 bases from V and 7 from J, leaving 9 bases between them. The CDR3 has 12 residues. The part of the CDR3 DNA that was read is TGTGCCAGCAGCCACCCAGAGGGTGGC. Translation: CASSHPEGG. The whole CDR3 protein reads CASSHPEGGYTF.

A remark on this clone: The read ends 3 residues shy of where the CDR3 ends; the end is completed using the germline J gene. This chain uses TRBV5-8 with TRBJ2-3; no definite D call. The length of the CDR3 is 15 residues. Germline loops: CDR1 SGHTS, CDR2 YDEGEE. The V end was cut by 2 bases, the J end by 1 base, with 11 bases between. The CDR3 spells CASSFGLVGTDTQYF. CDR3 DNA (partial): TGTGCCAGCAGCTTCGGTTTGGTGGGCACAGATACG.

Turning to this clone: The read ends 3 residues before the CDR3 terminus; that terminus is restored from the germline J gene. J is TRBJ1-1 and V is TRBV7-6; D gene uncertain. V lost 4 bases and J 5 bases, leaving 11 bases between the germline ends. In germline, CDR1 is SGHVS, CDR2 FNYEAQ. CDR3 length: 13 residues. CDR3 bases read: TGTGCCAGCAGCTCCGACACATTGACTGAA. This gives the protein CASSSDTLTE. The entire CDR3 sequence reads CASSSDTLTEAFF.

The part of the CDR3 DNA that was read is TGTGCCAGCAGTGAACCGGCGGTCAATCAGCCC. It translates to CASSEPAVNQP. In full, the CDR3 is CASSEPAVNQPQHF. V gene TRBV6-1 combines with J gene TRBJ1-5, with unresolved D. The CDR3 end is not reached by the read, which stops 3 residues before it; the germline J gene fills it in. The CDR3 is made up of 14 amino acids. The V end was cut by 2 bases, the J end by 3 bases, with 8 bases between. Germline V gives CDR1 MNHNS, CDR2 SASEGT.

The sequenced CDR3 bases are TGTGCCAGCAGCTTGGACAGAAGGGGGGGGGAGACC. It translates to CASSLDRRGGET. The whole CDR3 protein is CASSLDRRGGETQYF. The rearrangement links TRBV5-4 to TRBJ2-5, with D maybe TRBD2 (7 bases). The read terminates 3 residues ahead of where the CDR3 ends, so the germline J gene completes it. Per the germline V gene, CDR1 is SGHNT and CDR2 is YYREEE (reference sequence). The length of the CDR3 is 15 residues. V lost 0 bases, J lost 5 bases, and 14 bases lay in between. The full variable domain, rest sourced from reference TRBV5-4 and TRBJ2-5, is ETGVTQSPTHLIKTRGQQVTLRCSSQSGHNTVSWYQQALGQGPQFIFQYYREEENGRGNFPPRFSGLQFPNYSSELNVNALELDDSALYLCASSLDRRGGETQYFGPGTRLLVL.

With respect to this clone: Read data end 3 residues before the CDR3 end; the end is taken from the germline J gene. The chain combines TRBV10-3 with TRBJ2-2, with TRBD1 matching 7 bases. This CDR3 comprises 16 residues. Germline assignment: CDR1 ENHRY and CDR2 SYGVKD. V lost 6 bases, J lost 0 bases, and 7 bases stayed unmatched. The CDR3 loop is CAISLRQGANTGELFF. The part of the CDR3 DNA that was read is TGTGCCATCAGCCTTCGACAGGGCGCGAACACCGGGGAG.

Of note for this clone: The read stops 3 residues short of the end of the CDR3; the missing end is completed from the germline J gene. The J gene is TRBJ2-7, the V gene TRBV2; 8 bases fit TRBD2. V lost 5 bases to trimming and J lost 4 bases; unmatched junction nucleotides: 13. There are 16 residues in the CDR3. The V gene's germline CDR1 is SNHLY and CDR2 FYNNEI. CDR3 DNA, as far as it was read: TGTGCCAGCAGTCGAGGCAACCAGCGGGGGAAGTACGAG. Translating gives CASSRGNQRGKYE. The entire CDR3 is CASSRGNQRGKYEQYF.

Comment on this clone: The observed sequence ends 3 residues before the CDR3 terminus, with the missing tail filled in from the germline J gene. This chain uses TRBV19 with TRBJ1-6; 8 bases match TRBD1. In germline, CDR1 is LNHDA, CDR2 SQIVND (reference sequence). V lost 8 bases to trimming and J lost 10 bases; unmatched junction nucleotides: 13. The CDR3 has 15 residues. CDR3 residues: CASATPTGARSPLHF. CDR3 DNA, as far as it was read: TGTGCCAGTGCCACTCCGACAGGGGCGCGGTCACCC.

Concerning this clone: The DNA ends 3 residues before the CDR3 does, and the rest of the CDR3 is filled in from the germline J gene. V is TRBV11-2 and J is TRBJ1-1; weak D call: TRBD1 (6 bases). The CDR3 length is 14 residues. Germline CDR1 and CDR2: SGHAT and FQNNGV. With 2 bases removed from V and 7 bases from J, the gap between germline ends came to 14 bases. Partial CDR3 DNA: TGTGCCAGCAGCTTAAACCCTGGGGGCCATGAA. Protein sequence: CASSLNPGGHE. The CDR3 as a whole reads CASSLNPGGHEAFF. Filled out from reference TRBV11-2 and TRBJ1-1, the complete variable domain reads EAGVAQSPRYKIIEKRQSVAFWCNPISGHATLYWYQQILGQGPKLLIQFQNNGVVDDSQLPKDRFSAERLKGVDSTLKIQPAKLEDSAVYLCASSLNPGGHEAFFGQGTRLTVV.

Concerning this clone itself: The CDR3 end is not reached by the read, which stops 3 residues before it; the germline J gene fills it in. J is TRBJ1-6 and V is TRBV20-1, with 7 positions matching TRBD1. The CDR3 runs to 13 residues. The junction had 3 bases not matched to a gene; V was cut back by 2 bases and J by 8 bases. The germline gives CDR1 DFQATT, CDR2 SNEGSKA (reference sequence). The DNA read from the CDR3 is TGCAGTGCTAGAAATACAGGGGATTCACCC. It translates to CSARNTGDSP. The full-length CDR3 reads as CSARNTGDSPLHF.

Notes on this clone: The sequenced fragment ends 3 residues before the CDR3 boundary, so the rest is inferred from the germline J gene. The J gene is TRBJ2-1, the V gene TRBV5-6; tentative D call: TRBD2 (5 bases). Germline CDR1 reads SGHDT; CDR2 reads YYEEEE. V shed 1 base and J shed 7 bases, with 15 bases lying between them. This CDR3 has 15 residues. The covered CDR3 bases are TGTGCCAGCAGCTTGTTCCTAGCAGAAGGGAATGAG. It yields the protein CASSLFLAEGNE. The full CDR3 reads CASSLFLAEGNEQFF.